The present T cell receptor beta chain was sequenced within a study of T cells in Graves' hyperthyroidism and ophthalmopathy. Study-level points and caveats: Separation of ophthalmopathy from stable hyperthyroidism was achieved by a 13 V-J model.

This clonotype was counted at least ten times. Its target is unknown. From RNA transcripts, TCR beta CDR3 regions were amplified. HTBI primers were employed in a first-round RT-PCR of the TCR CDR3. TCRdb fed the multiplex PCR reads into MiXCR, producing one record per CDR3 protein. This table has roughly 400,000 distinct CDR3 sequences, around a sixth appearing once. Deletions cut 3 bases from V and 6 bases from J, with 12 bases between. Germline values: CDR1 LGHNA, CDR2 YSLEER. The CDR3 extends over 14 amino acids. The V and J genes are TRBV4-3 and TRBJ2-1, with D tentatively TRBD2 (5 bases). Material for sequencing was blood. The TCR was taken from a woman younger than 35 with Graves' hyperthyroidism that later progressed to Graves' ophthalmopathy. The CDR3 nucleotides read TGCGCCAGCAGCCACCTACTAGTTACCAATGAGCAGTTCTTC. Translated: CASSHLLVTNEQFF.